A selection of T cell receptor beta chains follows, all from one sample in a study of Graves' ophthalmopathy and Graves' hyperthyroidism. TCRdb re-derived calls from the multiplex PCR reads in MiXCR, one entry per CDR3 protein. Among around 400,000 distinct CDR3 sequences listed, 20% to 25% were seen once. The sequencing input was peripheral blood. The origin of the receptors is a woman aged 18-30 years with stable Graves' hyperthyroidism. Both conserved end residues are trimmed from each CDR3. The size entry is marked missing in some rows and otherwise reads once, few, many or a size class.

>few|TRBV6-2/TRBV6-3|10
ASEGVNTEAF
>many|TRBV20-1|11
SARLAGLYEQY
>many|TRBV2|12
ASSDGLARYEQY
>-|TRBV30|11
AWMTGAYTEAF
>many|TRBV27|16
ASSSTRTGSLIEETQY
>-|TRBV28|12
ASSTTGSTTEAF
>-|TRBV2|14
ASSKSRLSYNSPLH
>many|TRBV6-2/TRBV6-3|13
ASSYRVSRGTEAF
>many|TRBV11-2|10
ASSLVFYEQY
>-|TRBV3-1|13
ASSWGQGLIGEQY
>many|TRBV28|16
ASSLVGDWETLRETQY
>-|TRBV18|16
ASSQVAGERSGANVLT
>many|TRBV20-1|15
SASRLAGTPNTGELF
>few|TRBV27|11
ASSPGGGTEQY
>many|TRBV12-3/TRBV12-4|10
ASSPTGDEQY
>-|TRBV12-3/TRBV12-4|11
ASSHPWGTEAF
>-|TRBV28|14
ASSFPSGRAGETQY
>-|TRBV28|14
ASYMPTGTGEHEQY
>many|TRBV3-1|10
ASSVLGNTIY
>few|TRBV20-1|12
SARSSGPKETQY
>-|TRBV12-3/TRBV12-4|13
ASSFYRDRGYEQY
>-|TRBV27|12
ASSLRAGSQPQH
>-|TRBV6-1|12
ASMRFPTPGEQY
>-|TRBV12-3/TRBV12-4|13
ASSLVRDSVLGYT
>-|TRBV6-5|13
ASSLTWAGNTEAF
>many|TRBV10-3|13
APIQPGQLNTEAF
>few|TRBV18|14
ASSPSGQSSGNTIY
>many|TRBV7-9|10
ASSLDWEETF
>many|TRBV6-1|10
ASSEAGQPQH
>-|TRBV18|12
ASSSGVVNQPQH
>-|TRBV7-2|14
ASSPRVAGAGGTQY
>many|TRBV15|13
ATSRLRDSSYEQY
>-|TRBV7-8|15
ASSLVWGEAYQETQY
>-|TRBV19|9
ASSSPTSQY
>many|TRBV6-5|12
ASSRGQGRYEQY
>many|TRBV6-1|10
ASTGTEYGYT
>-|TRBV7-2|11
ASQTGPSYEQY
>many|TRBV4-1|16
ASSQDPTGPVLVYEQY
>many|TRBV5-6|11
ASSLKPNQPQH
>-|TRBV11-2|14
ASSSGGGGGSGELF
>many|TRBV20-1|9
SARQGAEQY
>-|TRBV5-1|13
ASSLTGRSSYEQY
>many|TRBV2|14
ASSKFTGGAVYEQY
>few|TRBV11-2|13
ASSPSGRAGNEQY
>many|TRBV28|13
ASSLTIHNSQPQH
>many|TRBV6-2/TRBV6-3|12
ASSYDLAGETQY
>few|TRBV4-1|14
ASSRPGTGERYEQY